This T cell receptor (beta chain) is from a study of PD-L1 blockade in urothelial cancer. The wider study: Atezolizumab, begun by patients around 2014, was given at 1,200 mg intravenously every 3 weeks. Samples of blood were analyzed 3 weeks (second dose) and 6 weeks after treatment start. Median T cell yield from blood was roughly 140,000.

CDR3 length: 15 amino acids. Trimming stripped 3 bases from V and 0 bases from J, with 9 bases between. Germline V gene sequence: CDR1 SEHNR, CDR2 FQNEAQ (reference sequence). TCRdb keeps only in-frame clones here, not all; method: immunoSEQ multiplex PCR. The repertoire has around 38,000 clones, 80% to 90% of them found once; the top ten carry roughly a quarter. This clone was observed a handful of times. Time point of the sample: peripheral blood 6 weeks after treatment start. The sequencing used PBMCs, collected around atezolizumab (anti-PD-L1) treatment. The clonotype was recovered from a man aged 60-69 years with urothelial cancer. The rearrangement uses TRBV7-9 and TRBJ1-5, with D unresolved. The CDR3 region is CASSLRRISNQPQHF. DNA of the CDR3: TGTGCCAGCAGCTTGCGGCGGATTAGCAATCAGCCCCAGCATTTT.